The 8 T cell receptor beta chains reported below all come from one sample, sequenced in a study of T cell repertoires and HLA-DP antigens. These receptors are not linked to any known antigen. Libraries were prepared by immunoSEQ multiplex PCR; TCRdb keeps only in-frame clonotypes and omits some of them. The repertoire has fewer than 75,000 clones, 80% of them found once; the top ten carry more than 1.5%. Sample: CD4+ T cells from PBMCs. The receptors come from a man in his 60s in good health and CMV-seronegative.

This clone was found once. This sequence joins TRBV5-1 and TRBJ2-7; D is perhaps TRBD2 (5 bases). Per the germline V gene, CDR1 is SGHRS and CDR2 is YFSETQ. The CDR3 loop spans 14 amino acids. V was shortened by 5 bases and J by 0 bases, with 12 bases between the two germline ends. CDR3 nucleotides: TGCGCCAGCAGGAGGGAAGGGAGCTCCTACGAGCAGTACTTC. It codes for CASRREGSSYEQYF.

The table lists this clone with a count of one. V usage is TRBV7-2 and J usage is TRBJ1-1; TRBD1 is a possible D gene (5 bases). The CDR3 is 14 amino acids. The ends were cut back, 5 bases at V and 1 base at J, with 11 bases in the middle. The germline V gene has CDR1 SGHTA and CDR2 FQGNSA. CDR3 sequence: CASSPQGSNTEAFF. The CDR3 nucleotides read TGTGCCAGCAGCCCCCAGGGATCGAACACTGAAGCTTTCTTT.

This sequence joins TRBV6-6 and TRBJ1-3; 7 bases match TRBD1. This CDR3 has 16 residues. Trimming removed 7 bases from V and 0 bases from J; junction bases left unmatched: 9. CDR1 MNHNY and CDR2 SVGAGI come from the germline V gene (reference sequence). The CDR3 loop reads CASISTGPISGNTIYF. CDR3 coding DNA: TGTGCCAGCATTTCGACAGGGCCCATCTCTGGAAACACCATATATTTT.

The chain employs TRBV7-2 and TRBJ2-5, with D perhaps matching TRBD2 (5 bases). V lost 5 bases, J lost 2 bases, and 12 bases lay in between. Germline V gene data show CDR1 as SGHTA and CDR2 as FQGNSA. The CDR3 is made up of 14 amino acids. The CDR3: CASSPRGIQETQYF. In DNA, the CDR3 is TGTGCCAGCAGCCCCCGGGGAATACAAGAGACCCAGTACTTC.

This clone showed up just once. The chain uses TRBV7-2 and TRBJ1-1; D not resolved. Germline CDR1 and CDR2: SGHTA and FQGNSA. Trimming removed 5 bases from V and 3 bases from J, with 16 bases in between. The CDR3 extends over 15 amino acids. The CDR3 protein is CASSPAPARDTEAFF. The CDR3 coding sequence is TGTGCCAGCAGCCCGGCCCCTGCCCGGGACACTGAAGCTTTCTTT.

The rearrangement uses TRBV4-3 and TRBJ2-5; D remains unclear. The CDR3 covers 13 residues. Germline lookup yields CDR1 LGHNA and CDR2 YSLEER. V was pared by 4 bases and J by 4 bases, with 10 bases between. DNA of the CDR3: TGCGCCAGCAGCCCTCGGACGGCAGAGACCCAGTACTTC. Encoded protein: CASSPRTAETQYF.

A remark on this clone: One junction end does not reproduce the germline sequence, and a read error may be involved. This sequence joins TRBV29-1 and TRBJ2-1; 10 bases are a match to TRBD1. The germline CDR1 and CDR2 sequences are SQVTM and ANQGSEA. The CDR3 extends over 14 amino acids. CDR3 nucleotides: TGCGGCGTTGAACATGGGGACAGGGGAAATGAGCAGCTCTTC. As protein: CGVEHGDRGNEQLF.

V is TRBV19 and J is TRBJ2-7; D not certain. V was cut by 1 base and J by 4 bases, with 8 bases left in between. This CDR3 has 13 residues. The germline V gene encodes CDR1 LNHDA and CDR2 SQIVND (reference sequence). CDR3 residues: CASSIVAGYEQYV. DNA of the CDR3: TGTGCCAGTAGTATAGTAGCTGGTTACGAGCAGTACGTC.